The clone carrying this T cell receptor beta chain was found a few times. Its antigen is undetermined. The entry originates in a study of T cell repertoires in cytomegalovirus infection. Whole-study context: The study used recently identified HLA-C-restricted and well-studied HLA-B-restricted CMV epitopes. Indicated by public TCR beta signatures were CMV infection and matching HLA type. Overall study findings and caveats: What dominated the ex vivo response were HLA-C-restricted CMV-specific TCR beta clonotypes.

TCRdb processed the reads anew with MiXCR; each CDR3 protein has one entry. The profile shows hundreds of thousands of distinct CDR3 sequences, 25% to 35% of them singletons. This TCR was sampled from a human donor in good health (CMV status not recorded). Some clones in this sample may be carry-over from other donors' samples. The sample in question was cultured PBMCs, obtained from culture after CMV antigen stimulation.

The CDR3 bases are TGTGCCAGCAGTCAGCCCTGGGCTAGCGGGATTATGACCCAGTACTTC. Translating gives CASSQPWASGIMTQYF. The chain is built from TRBV12-3 or TRBV12-4 and TRBJ2-5, with 9 bases aligning to TRBD2. The CDR3 is 16 amino acids. V lost 5 bases, J lost 7 bases, and 14 bases stayed unmatched.